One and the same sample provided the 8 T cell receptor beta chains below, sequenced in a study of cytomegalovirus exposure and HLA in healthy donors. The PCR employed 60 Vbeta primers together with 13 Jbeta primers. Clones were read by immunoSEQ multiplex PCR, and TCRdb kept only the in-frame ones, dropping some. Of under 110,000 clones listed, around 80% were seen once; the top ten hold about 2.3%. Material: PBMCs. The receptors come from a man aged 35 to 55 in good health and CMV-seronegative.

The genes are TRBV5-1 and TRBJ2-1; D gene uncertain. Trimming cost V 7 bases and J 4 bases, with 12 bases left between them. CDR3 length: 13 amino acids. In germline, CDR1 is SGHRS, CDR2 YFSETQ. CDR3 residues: CASSTQRYNEQFF. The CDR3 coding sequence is TGCGCCAGCTCGACCCAGAGGTACAATGAGCAGTTCTTC.

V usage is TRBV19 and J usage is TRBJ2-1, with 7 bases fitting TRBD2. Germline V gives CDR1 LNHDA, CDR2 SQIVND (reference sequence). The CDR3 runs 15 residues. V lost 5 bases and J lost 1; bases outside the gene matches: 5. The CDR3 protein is CASSVSGESYNEQFF. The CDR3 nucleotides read TGTGCCAGTAGTGTGAGCGGGGAGTCCTACAATGAGCAGTTCTTC.

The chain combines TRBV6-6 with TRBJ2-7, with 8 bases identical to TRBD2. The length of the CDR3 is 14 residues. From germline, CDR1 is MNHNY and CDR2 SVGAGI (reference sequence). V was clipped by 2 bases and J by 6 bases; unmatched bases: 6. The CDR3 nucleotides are TGTGCCAGCAGTTACGGGGCGGGGGGTAGCGAGCAGTACTTC. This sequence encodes CASSYGAGGSEQYF.

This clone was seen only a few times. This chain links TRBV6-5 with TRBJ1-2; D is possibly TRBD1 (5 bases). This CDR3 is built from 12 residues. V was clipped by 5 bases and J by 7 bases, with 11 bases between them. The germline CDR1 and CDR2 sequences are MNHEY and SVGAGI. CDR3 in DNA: TGTGCCAGCAGTCTTCGCACAGGTGGCTACACCTTC. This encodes CASSLRTGGYTF.

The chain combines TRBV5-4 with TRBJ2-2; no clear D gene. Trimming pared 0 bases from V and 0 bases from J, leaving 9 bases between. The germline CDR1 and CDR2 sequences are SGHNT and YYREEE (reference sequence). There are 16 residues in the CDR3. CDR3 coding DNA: TGTGCCAGCAGCTTGGATCCAGAGGCGAACACCGGGGAGCTGTTTTTT. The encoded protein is CASSLDPEANTGELFF.

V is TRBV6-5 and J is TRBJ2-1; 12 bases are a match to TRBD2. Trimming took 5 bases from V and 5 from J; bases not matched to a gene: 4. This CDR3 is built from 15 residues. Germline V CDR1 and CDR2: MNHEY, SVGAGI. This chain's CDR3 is CASSHTSGGNNEQFF. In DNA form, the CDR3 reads TGTGCCAGCAGTCATACTAGCGGGGGGAACAATGAGCAGTTCTTC.

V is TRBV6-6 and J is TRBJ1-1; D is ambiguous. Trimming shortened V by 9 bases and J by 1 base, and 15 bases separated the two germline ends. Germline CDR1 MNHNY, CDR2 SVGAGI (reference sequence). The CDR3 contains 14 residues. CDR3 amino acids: CASTKIQSNTEAFF. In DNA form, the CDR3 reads TGTGCCAGTACAAAGATCCAGTCGAACACTGAAGCTTTCTTT.

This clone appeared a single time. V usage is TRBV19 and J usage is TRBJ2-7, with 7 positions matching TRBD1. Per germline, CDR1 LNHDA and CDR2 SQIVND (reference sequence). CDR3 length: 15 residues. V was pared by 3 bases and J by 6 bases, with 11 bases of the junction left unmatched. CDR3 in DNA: TGTGCCAGTAGTATTACGACAGGGAGTCCCGGCGAGCAGTACTTC. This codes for CASSITTGSPGEQYF.